This entry lists 8 T cell receptor beta chains sequenced from one sample in a study of cytomegalovirus exposure and HLA in healthy donors (TCRdb year 2017). The library was obtained by the immunoSEQ multiplex PCR assay. A mixture of 60 forward primers for TCR Vbeta segments and 13 reverse primers for TCR Jbeta segments was used in the multiplex PCR. In its TCRdb copy, this immuneACCESS table keeps in-frame sequences only and misses some clones. Where compared with another copy, unresolved V genes explain less than half of these, and the others have no known cause. This sample lists about 62,000 clones; approximately 80% were detected once. The ten largest clones capture under 3% of the sample. Input material: PBMCs. The source of these receptors is a woman younger than 45 in good health and CMV-seronegative.

This rearrangement joins TRBV19 to TRBJ1-1; the D is unclear. The CDR3 consists of 13 residues. CDR1 LNHDA and CDR2 SQIVND come from the germline V gene (reference sequence). This CDR3 reads CASDGLGNTEAFF. The CDR3 nucleotides are TGTGCGTCGGACGGACTCGGGAACACTGAAGCTTTCTTT.

Written as DNA, the CDR3 is TGTGCCAGCAGCCAAGATCAGTTGGGACAGCCTTCGGCTAATGAAAAACTGTTTTTT. Translating it yields CASSQDQLGQPSANEKLFF. The rearrangement uses TRBV14 and TRBJ1-4; 7 positions agree with TRBD1. Germline V CDR1 and CDR2: SGHDN, FVKESK. This CDR3 comprises 19 residues. The trim removed 0 bases at V and 3 bases at J, leaving 13 bases unmatched.

The chain recombines TRBV19 with TRBJ1-1; 7 bases fit TRBD1. CDR1 is LNHDA and CDR2 is SQIVND in the germline V gene (reference sequence). V dropped 4 bases and J dropped 8; count of bases not matched to a gene: 10. CDR3 length: 14 amino acids. This chain's CDR3 is CASSTKRGDREAFF. The CDR3 DNA reads TGTGCCAGTAGTACAAAGAGGGGGGACAGAGAAGCTTTCTTT.

The CDR3 DNA reads TGCGCCAGCAGCCCATTTGTACAGGGTGAAGCTTTCTTT. This gives the protein CASSPFVQGEAFF. J is TRBJ1-1 and V is TRBV4-1; possible D gene TRBD1, 6 bases. The V and J ends lost 4 bases and 7 bases respectively, with 13 bases between them. Germline assignment: CDR1 MGHRA and CDR2 YSYEKL. This CDR3 contains 13 residues.

This rearrangement joins TRBV29-1 to TRBJ2-3; 11 bases agree with TRBD2. The CDR3 contains 15 residues. Per germline, CDR1 SQVTM and CDR2 ANQGSEA. Trimming at V came to 4 bases and at J to 4 bases, leaving 7 bases not matched to a gene. The CDR3 DNA is TGCAGCGTTGGACGTCTAGCGGGGGGAGCAGATACGCAGTATTTT. Its protein is CSVGRLAGGADTQYF.

V usage is TRBV7-2 and J usage is TRBJ1-1, with TRBD1 matching over 11 bases. Trimming took 6 bases from V and 7 from J; bases not matched to a gene: 13. Germline V gene data show CDR1 as SGHTA and CDR2 as FQGNSA. The CDR3 extends over 16 amino acids. The CDR3 loop reads CASRLRTGGAQGEAFF. The CDR3 nucleotides are TGTGCCAGCAGGTTAAGGACAGGGGGCGCCCAGGGTGAAGCTTTCTTT.

V and J are TRBV5-5 and TRBJ2-2, with TRBD1 matching 7 bases. The germline V gene has CDR1 SGHKS and CDR2 YYEKEE (reference sequence). The CDR3 length is 16 residues. J gave up 6 bases and V 6 bases, and 14 bases lay outside the gene matches. The CDR3 coding sequence is TGTGCCAGCAACAGAAGGGGGCAGGGGGTGGCCGGGGAGCTGTTTTTT. As protein: CASNRRGQGVAGELFF.

This chain joins TRBV9 and TRBJ2-3, with 7 bases identical to TRBD1. The junction had 3 bases not matched to a gene; V was cut back by 0 bases and J by 2 bases. Germline V gives CDR1 SGDLS, CDR2 YYNGEE. The CDR3 contains 15 residues. Here the CDR3 reads CASSVDRGPTDTQYF. CDR3 DNA: TGTGCCAGCAGCGTAGACAGGGGACCCACAGATACGCAGTATTTT.